A selection of T cell receptor beta chains follows, all from one sample in a study of T cell responses to AZD1222 COVID-19 vaccine. Sequencing was performed with immunoSEQ multiplex PCR; in TCRdb, only in-frame clones are kept and a portion is missing. The sample records 90,000 to 120,000 clones, roughly 85% being singletons. The specimen was peripheral blood, collected 28 days after the second AZD1222 dose. The receptor set was obtained from an adult who received the AZD1222 COVID-19 vaccine. The CDR3 runs from the conserved cysteine through the conserved F or W.

TRBV6-5	TRBJ2-3	CASRTGTVADTQYF
TRBV2	TRBJ2-5	CASGDIGTETQYF
TRBV24-1	TRBJ1-5	CATSDSSGGWSNQPQHF
TRBV5-4	TRBJ2-3	CASSLRQAATQYF
TRBV11-3	TRBJ2-1	CASSLDGERQGGGEQFF
TRBV5-4	TRBJ1-1	CASSPGKRAMNTEAFF
TRBV5-6	TRBJ1-1	CASSLAGQLLNTEAFF
TRBV6-2/TRBV6-3	TRBJ1-5	CASSYARELQPQHF
TRBV3-1/TRBV3-2	TRBJ2-3	CASSQRAGGETQYF
TRBV19	TRBJ1-4	CASSIAGGRNEKLFF
TRBV19	TRBJ1-2	CASSMGDRYGYTF
TRBV2	TRBJ2-3	CASIARLTDTQYF
TRBV19	TRBJ2-1	CASLGLVGNEQFF
TRBV7-8	TRBJ2-5	CASSPGRQGSETQYF
TRBV29-1	TRBJ1-1	CSVRQGAATEAFF
TRBV6-5	TRBJ1-1	CASSYSSGAEAFF
TRBV12-3/TRBV12-4	TRBJ2-2	CANQNRNTGELFF
TRBV11-2	TRBJ2-2	CASNEGAGELFF
TRBV4-3	TRBJ1-6	CASSLQRSSYNSPLHF
TRBV6-5	TRBJ2-3	CASSYSVSDTQYF
TRBV6-5	TRBJ1-3	CASSLAGNTIYF
TRBV5-1	TRBJ1-2	CASSTAGTGTTSTF
TRBV6-2/TRBV6-3	TRBJ2-7	CASSYPQGAFVEQYF
TRBV19	TRBJ1-6	CASSIGDPSTMVNSPLHF
TRBV3-1/TRBV3-2	TRBJ1-2	CASSQVRDTYGYTF
TRBV6-5	TRBJ1-5	CASSRQTGGQPQHF
TRBV18	TRBJ2-7	CASSPGGLSSYEQYF